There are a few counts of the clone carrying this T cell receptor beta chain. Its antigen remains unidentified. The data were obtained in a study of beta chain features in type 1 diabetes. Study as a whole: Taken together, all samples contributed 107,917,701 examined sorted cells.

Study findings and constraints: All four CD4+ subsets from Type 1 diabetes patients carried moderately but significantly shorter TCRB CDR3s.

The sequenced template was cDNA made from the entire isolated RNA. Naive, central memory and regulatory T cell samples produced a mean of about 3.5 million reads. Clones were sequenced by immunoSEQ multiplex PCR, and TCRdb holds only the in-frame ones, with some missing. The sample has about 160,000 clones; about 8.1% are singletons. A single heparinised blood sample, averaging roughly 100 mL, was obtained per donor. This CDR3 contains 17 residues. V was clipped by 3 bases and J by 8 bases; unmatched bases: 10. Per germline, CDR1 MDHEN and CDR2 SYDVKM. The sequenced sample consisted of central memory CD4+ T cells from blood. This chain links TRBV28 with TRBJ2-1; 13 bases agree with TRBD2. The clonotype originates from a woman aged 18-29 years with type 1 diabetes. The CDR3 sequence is CASSLEGGLAGWYEQFF. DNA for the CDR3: TGTGCCAGCAGTTTGGAGGGGGGACTAGCGGGGTGGTATGAGCAGTTCTTC.